A selection of T cell receptor beta chains follows, all from one sample in a study of cytomegalovirus exposure and HLA in healthy donors. Produced via immunoSEQ multiplex PCR; TCRdb's table is partial and in-frame only. The sample has about 100,000 clones; around 79% are singletons. Material for sequencing was PBMCs. The receptor set was obtained from a woman in her thirties or forties in good health and CMV-seronegative. CDR3s include the opening cysteine and the closing phenylalanine or tryptophan. A D gene is named only where the DNA matches it firmly. Not every row has a clone size; where given, it reads once, few, many or a size class.

j_gene	v_gene	abundance	d_gene	CDR3nt	CDR3aa
TRBJ2-5	TRBV7-8	few	-	TGTGCCAGCAGTCCTGTGGGGCAGAGAGAGACCCAGTACTTC	CASSPVGQRETQYF
TRBJ1-1	TRBV28	once	TRBD1	TGTGCCAGCAGTTTCACCACAGGGGACACTGAAGCTTTCTTT	CASSFTTGDTEAFF
TRBJ2-1	TRBV7-8	few	-	TGTGCCAGCAGCTTCTCGGGGGGCCAGCTCTCCTACAATGAGCAGTTCTTC	CASSFSGGQLSYNEQFF
TRBJ2-5	TRBV7-7	-	TRBD2	TGTGCTAGCAGCCCCGGGACTAGCGGGAGGGCCCTGGAGACCCAGTACTTC	CASSPGTSGRALETQYF
TRBJ2-5	TRBV11-2	once	-	TGTGCCAGCAGCTTGGGGCTTACAGAGACCCAGTACTTC	CASSLGLTETQYF
TRBJ2-5	TRBV6-5	-	TRBD2	TGTGCCAGCAGTTACTCGCTAGCGGGGTTGGAGACCCAGTACTTC	CASSYSLAGLETQYF
TRBJ2-5	TRBV19	-	TRBD1	TGTGCCAGTAGTTCAGACAGGGTCCAAGAGACCCAGTACTTC	CASSSDRVQETQYF
TRBJ2-6	TRBV29-1	-	-	TGCAGCGTTGAGGGGGGCGGGGGCAGAACTGGGGCCAACGTCCTGACTTTC	CSVEGGGGRTGANVLTF
TRBJ1-5	TRBV19	once	-	TGTGCCACAGGACAGCACCAATATAGCAATCAGCCCCAGCATTTT	CATGQHQYSNQPQHF
TRBJ2-7	TRBV4-2	-	TRBD2	TGTGCCAGCAGCCAAGATTGGGGGAGGGCCCGGGGCGAGCAGTACTTC	CASSQDWGRARGEQYF
TRBJ1-6	TRBV7-2	-	-	TGTGCCAGCAGCCCTTCAGCAGGGGATAATTCACCCCTCCACTTT	CASSPSAGDNSPLHF
TRBJ2-7	TRBV5-6	-	TRBD1	TGTGCCAGCAGCTTGGTTGGGACAGGGCCCTCCTACGAGCAGTACTTC	CASSLVGTGPSYEQYF
TRBJ2-7	TRBV28	-	TRBD2	TGTGCCAGCACCAATTCCCGGACTAGCGGGAGCTACGAGCAGTACTTC	CASTNSRTSGSYEQYF
TRBJ1-5	TRBV7-8	-	-	TGTGCCAGCAGCCGATCAGGCCATTACAATCAGCCCCAGCATTTT	CASSRSGHYNQPQHF
TRBJ1-5	TRBV12-5	-	TRBD1	TGTGCTAGTGGTTTGCTCCCGACGTCCGGGACAGGGGGCTCAGATAGCAATCAGCCCCAGCATTTT	CASGLLPTSGTGGSDSNQPQHF
TRBJ2-3	TRBV6-6	-	TRBD2	TGTGCCAGCAGCCCCGTAGCGGGAGGCACAGATACGCAGTATTTT	CASSPVAGGTDTQYF
TRBJ1-3	TRBV7-9	few	TRBD1	TGTGCCAGCAGCTTATCCAGGGGGCTTGGAAACACCATATATTTT	CASSLSRGLGNTIYF
TRBJ2-1	TRBV7-3	-	TRBD2	TGTGCCAGCAGCTTAACGCGGGGGGTGGGGAATGAGCAGTTCTTC	CASSLTRGVGNEQFF
TRBJ1-2	TRBV6-6	-	-	TGTGCCAGCAGTTCGACCCGGGACAAATCCTATGGCTACACCTTC	CASSSTRDKSYGYTF
TRBJ2-3	TRBV6-5	-	-	TGTGCCAGCAGCCCAAGGGTGAAGGGGACAGATACGCAGTATTTT	CASSPRVKGTDTQYF
TRBJ2-3	TRBV11-2	-	-	TGTGCCAGCAGCTTAGGAGGCGGGAGCACAGATACGCAGTATTTT	CASSLGGGSTDTQYF
TRBJ1-6	TRBV25-1	once	TRBD1	TGTGCCAGCCAAAAAGGGACAGGCGTTAATTCACCCCTCCACTTT	CASQKGTGVNSPLHF
TRBJ2-3	TRBV5-1	-	-	TGCGCCAGCAGCCACTTCGGGGATGGAACAGATACGCAGTATTTT	CASSHFGDGTDTQYF
TRBJ2-7	TRBV2	-	-	TGTGCCAGCCGTGAGACAGGCTCCTACGAGCAGTACTTC	CASRETGSYEQYF
TRBJ2-7	TRBV6-1	-	-	TGTGCCAGCAGTCCCCGGGTGGGCTACGAGCAGTACTTC	CASSPRVGYEQYF
TRBJ1-5	TRBV28	-	-	TGTGCCAGCAGATCTGGGGGGGCAGTTCAGCCCCAGCATTTT	CASRSGGAVQPQHF
TRBJ2-5	TRBV9	-	TRBD1	TGTGCCAGCAGCACCCAACACGGGACAGGAGTCCAAGAGACCCAGTACTTC	CASSTQHGTGVQETQYF
TRBJ1-2	TRBV7-2	-	TRBD1	TGTGCCAGCGAAGCGGCATGGACAGGGTTAATTTCTGGCTACACCTTC	CASEAAWTGLISGYTF
TRBJ1-5	TRBV28	-	-	TGTGCCAGCAGTTTTGAGAGGAACAATCAGCCCCAGCATTTT	CASSFERNNQPQHF
TRBJ1-4	TRBV6-6	-	-	TGTGCCAGCAGTGGGACTTCTAATGAAAAACTGTTTTTT	CASSGTSNEKLFF
TRBJ2-7	TRBV7-2	-	-	TGTGCCAGCAGCTTAGGCCTAAGCTCCTACGAGCAGTACTTC	CASSLGLSSYEQYF
TRBJ2-7	TRBV2	few	-	TGTGCCAGCACCGACTCAAGACAGGAGTTCTTC	CASTDSRQEFF
TRBJ2-7	TRBV2	-	-	TGTGCCATCGGGAATAGGGTGTACGAGCAGTACTTC	CAIGNRVYEQYF
TRBJ2-3	TRBV6-1	-	TRBD2	TGTGCCAGCAGTGAACGGCTAGCGGGAGCTACAGATACGCAGTATTTT	CASSERLAGATDTQYF
TRBJ2-7	TRBV4-3	-	TRBD1	TGCGCCAGCAGCCAAGGGACAGGGGTTTACTACGAGCAGTACTTC	CASSQGTGVYYEQYF
TRBJ2-7	TRBV28	-	-	TGTGCCAGCACCTACGACGGGGAGCAGTACTTC	CASTYDGEQYF
TRBJ1-1	TRBV5-4	few	-	TGTGCCAGCAGCTTGCCAGGGAACACTGAAGCTTTCTTT	CASSLPGNTEAFF
TRBJ2-5	TRBV4-3	-	-	TGCGCCAGCAGCCAAGGCCGTGGCGGGACCCAGTACTTC	CASSQGRGGTQYF
TRBJ2-7	TRBV27	-	-	TGTGCCAGCAGTTTTTCTCTTAACTCCTACGAGCAGTACTTC	CASSFSLNSYEQYF
TRBJ2-2	TRBV19	-	TRBD2	TGTGCCAGTAGTATATCGGGAGGGATGAACACCGGGGAGCTGTTTTTT	CASSISGGMNTGELFF
TRBJ1-1	TRBV2	-	-	TGTGCCAGCACCAACGAGGCACCTGAAGCTTTCTTT	CASTNEAPEAFF
TRBJ2-5	TRBV10-1	-	TRBD2	TGCGCCAGCAGTGAGTCTGGGCTAGCGGTCCAAGAGACCCAGTACTTC	CASSESGLAVQETQYF
TRBJ2-1	TRBV6-5	few	-	TGTGCCAGCAGTTGGGCAATAGGCAATGAGCAGTTCTTC	CASSWAIGNEQFF
TRBJ2-5	TRBV19	few	TRBD2	TGTGCCAGTAGCCCCGGGACTAGGGAGACCCAGTACTTC	CASSPGTRETQYF